This T cell receptor beta chain was sequenced during a study of blood T cell repertoires in COVID-19. The wider study: Sources were T cells, B-cell-depleted T cells, or PBMCs; the material itself was cDNA or gDNA.

Germline V lookup: CDR1 SNHLY, CDR2 FYNNEI. This CDR3 has 15 residues. V gave up 5 bases and J gave up 3 bases; unmatched junction bases: 7. In the original processing: Amplification from reference gene primers served as the basis for estimated nucleated cell counts. Repertoires were generated with immunoSEQ multiplex PCR, while TCRdb's copy carries only in-frame clones and drops some. V and J calls and clone size are copied from that table; D and trimming were computed from the DNA. Here the sample spans 150,000 to 200,000 clones, about nine tenths being singletons. This sequence was found in a woman aged 45 to 65 with acute or convalescent COVID-19. The chain carries TRBV2 and TRBJ1-5; 7 nucleotides match TRBD1. Input material: peripheral blood. Here the CDR3 reads CASSPGQADNQPQHF. The CDR3 nucleotides are TGTGCCAGCAGTCCCGGACAGGCTGACAATCAGCCCCAGCATTTT.